The clone carrying this T cell receptor (beta chain) was seen only a few times. The antigen remains unidentified. The sample originates from a study of response to subunit inactivated influenza vaccine. Study-wide results and limits: Authors suggested each seasonal flu vaccination may recruit only limited numbers of new T cells.

TCRdb re-analysed the RT-PCR reads in MiXCR, keeping a single row per CDR3 protein. The sample records hundreds of thousands of distinct CDR3 sequences, 7.6% being singletons. This TCR was recovered from a man between 50 and 69 years old who received an inactivated influenza vaccine. Material: PBMCs from blood, obtained 23 months after vaccination.

The CDR3: CASRQGRGTEAFF. The CDR3 region has the DNA TGCGCCAGCAGACAGGGTCGTGGCACTGAAGCTTTCTTT. The chain is built from TRBV10-2 and TRBJ1-1; the D gene is possibly TRBD1 (6 bases). Trimming took 6 bases from V and 4 from J, leaving 12 bases between them. The CDR3 covers 13 residues. Germline V gene sequence: CDR1 WSHSY, CDR2 SAAADI.